Listed below are T cell receptor beta chains from one sample, sequenced in a study of T-cell memory formation after mild COVID-19. TCRdb ran MiXCR on the 5' RACE reads and lists one entry per CDR3 protein. The sample has about 350,000 distinct CDR3 sequences; approximately 15% are singletons. The specimen was PBMCs or a T cell subset sorted from them (not recorded which). Receptors were obtained from a man aged 18 to 29 who had mild COVID-19 (a few samples of this study predate the infection). Cell type and time point are not known. CDR3s include the opening cysteine and the closing phenylalanine or tryptophan. Each record gives: J gene, clone size, D gene, V gene, CDR3 DNA, CDR3 protein. The D gene is left open where the match is weak. Rows may omit the clone size; those that give it use once, few, many or a size class.

J: TRBJ1-2
size: .
D: TRBD1
V: TRBV7-9
DNA: TGTGCCAGCAGCTCTTTAGCAACCCCGGCTGACAGGGCCTATGGCTACACCTTC
CDR3: CASSSLATPADRAYGYTF

J: TRBJ2-1
size: few
D: TRBD2
V: TRBV4-3
DNA: TGCGCCAGCAGCCAACCACTAGCGGGGGGCAATGAGCAGTTCTTC
CDR3: CASSQPLAGGNEQFF

J: TRBJ2-7
size: .
D: .
V: TRBV9
DNA: TGTGCCAGCAGCGTAGGATTAGCGGCCAACTACGAGCAGTACTTC
CDR3: CASSVGLAANYEQYF

J: TRBJ1-5
size: few
D: .
V: TRBV19
DNA: TGTGCCAGTAGTTTCCATGTCCTAAAGGGCAATCAGCCCCAGCATTTT
CDR3: CASSFHVLKGNQPQHF

J: TRBJ2-3
size: .
D: .
V: TRBV7-3
DNA: TGTGCCAGCAGCTTAGCTTCGCGTGGCACAGATACGCAGTATTTT
CDR3: CASSLASRGTDTQYF

J: TRBJ1-1
size: .
D: .
V: TRBV7-9
DNA: TGTGCCAGCGGATGGACAGAGGACACTGAAGCTTTCTTT
CDR3: CASGWTEDTEAFF

J: TRBJ2-1
size: few
D: TRBD2
V: TRBV10-2
DNA: TGCGCCAGCAGTGATAGCGGGGGGGCATATGAGCAGTTCTTC
CDR3: CASSDSGGAYEQFF

J: TRBJ1-5
size: few
D: .
V: TRBV4-2
DNA: TGTGCCAGCAGCCAAGACTGGGGGGGAATCACCCAGCATTTT
CDR3: CASSQDWGGITQHF

J: TRBJ2-7
size: .
D: .
V: TRBV6-5
DNA: TGTGCCAGCAGTTCCTGGGCCACCTCCTACGAGCAGTACTTC
CDR3: CASSSWATSYEQYF

J: TRBJ2-3
size: many
D: TRBD2
V: TRBV5-1
DNA: TGCGCCAGCAGCTTCCGACGGACTAGCGGGGTGCAAGATACGCAGTATTTT
CDR3: CASSFRRTSGVQDTQYF

J: TRBJ2-2
size: many
D: .
V: TRBV12-3/TRBV12-4
DNA: TGTGCCAGCAGTTTGGGGCAGTATCTGAACACCGGGGAGCTGTTTTTT
CDR3: CASSLGQYLNTGELFF

J: TRBJ2-5
size: few
D: .
V: TRBV10-3
DNA: TGTGCCATCAGTGAGATGGGCAGGGCCGGGGAGACCCAGTACTTC
CDR3: CAISEMGRAGETQYF

J: TRBJ1-2
size: .
D: .
V: TRBV28
DNA: TGTGGGGCGGCTAATTCTAACTATGGCTACACCTTC
CDR3: CGAANSNYGYTF

J: TRBJ1-2
size: .
D: .
V: TRBV7-2
DNA: TGTGCCAGCAGCTTTGGTTCCCATTTGGTTAACAACTATGGCTACACCTTC
CDR3: CASSFGSHLVNNYGYTF

J: TRBJ2-2
size: few
D: .
V: TRBV6-5
DNA: TGTGCCAGCAGTTACGACGCCCTCCGGAAGACCACCGGGGAGCTGTTTTTT
CDR3: CASSYDALRKTTGELFF

J: TRBJ1-1
size: .
D: .
V: TRBV5-1
DNA: TGCGCCAGCAGCTTGGGGGAGTTGAACACTGAAGCTTTCTTT
CDR3: CASSLGELNTEAFF

J: TRBJ2-2
size: many
D: TRBD2
V: TRBV27
DNA: TGTGCCAGCAGGACGGGACTAGCCGGCGCCGGGGAGCTGTTTTTT
CDR3: CASRTGLAGAGELFF

J: TRBJ2-5
size: once
D: .
V: TRBV30
DNA: TGTGCCTGGAGTGTACGAGAGGGAGAGACCCAGTACTTC
CDR3: CAWSVREGETQYF

J: TRBJ2-3
size: few
D: TRBD1
V: TRBV24-1
DNA: TGTGCCACCAGGGACAGGACCACAGATACGCAGTATTTT
CDR3: CATRDRTTDTQYF

J: TRBJ2-7
size: .
D: TRBD2
V: TRBV7-3
DNA: TGTGCCAGCAGCTTATGGGGGGGACGCAACTACGAGCAGTACTTC
CDR3: CASSLWGGRNYEQYF

J: TRBJ2-7
size: few
D: TRBD1
V: TRBV28
DNA: TGTGCCAGCAGTAAACCGGGACAGGGGGCATCTAGCGACGAGCAGTACTTC
CDR3: CASSKPGQGASSDEQYF

J: TRBJ2-1
size: .
D: TRBD2
V: TRBV4-3
DNA: TGCGCCAGCAGCCAAGACTTCGGTCGGGGGGTCTACAATGAGCAGTTCTTC
CDR3: CASSQDFGRGVYNEQFF

J: TRBJ1-4
size: many
D: .
V: TRBV5-1
DNA: TGCGCCAGCAGCGGGGAGACTGCAACTAATGAAAAACTGTTTTTT
CDR3: CASSGETATNEKLFF

J: TRBJ2-6
size: .
D: .
V: TRBV7-6
DNA: TGTGCCAGCAGCTTAGAGGCAGGGATGCATCTTTCTGGGGCCAACGTCCTGACTTTC
CDR3: CASSLEAGMHLSGANVLTF

J: TRBJ1-1
size: .
D: TRBD1
V: TRBV25-1
DNA: TGTGCCAGCAGTAACGGAAACCGGGACAGGGGGAACAAAATCTCTGAAGCTTTCTTT
CDR3: CASSNGNRDRGNKISEAFF

J: TRBJ2-7
size: few
D: TRBD1
V: TRBV11-2
DNA: TGTGCCAGCAGCCTAGCGGGTCGTAGGGGACAGGGGTTTCTCGAGCAGTACTTC
CDR3: CASSLAGRRGQGFLEQYF

J: TRBJ2-3
size: .
D: .
V: TRBV12-3/TRBV12-4
DNA: TGTGCCAGCAGTTCCTCTAGCACAGATACGCAGTATTTT
CDR3: CASSSSSTDTQYF

J: TRBJ1-2
size: many
D: .
V: TRBV12-3/TRBV12-4
DNA: TGTGCCAGCAGCCCCCAGTGGGGGCCGTATGGCTACACCTTC
CDR3: CASSPQWGPYGYTF

J: TRBJ1-2
size: .
D: .
V: TRBV6-5
DNA: TGTGCCAGCACCGCAACTTTCACCCTAGGGGGTGGCTACACCTTC
CDR3: CASTATFTLGGGYTF

J: TRBJ1-1
size: many
D: .
V: TRBV27
DNA: TGTGCCAGCAGTTGGGGGGAGAACACTGAAGCTTTCTTT
CDR3: CASSWGENTEAFF

J: TRBJ2-5
size: .
D: TRBD2
V: TRBV5-1
DNA: TGCGCCAGCAGCTTGTGGGGGGGGTTCCAAGAGACCCAGTACTTC
CDR3: CASSLWGGFQETQYF

J: TRBJ2-3
size: few
D: .
V: TRBV20-1
DNA: TGCAGTGCTTGGGACGCAAAGAATTTTGATACGCAGTATTTT
CDR3: CSAWDAKNFDTQYF

J: TRBJ2-5
size: few
D: .
V: TRBV7-2
DNA: TGTGCCAGCAGCTTAGCGTTCAGCGGAGGCCAAGAGACCCAGTACTTC
CDR3: CASSLAFSGGQETQYF

J: TRBJ1-3
size: .
D: .
V: TRBV20-1
DNA: TGCAGTGCTAGAGGGGGGCCCGGGATCCTGTCGTATGGAAACACCATATATTTT
CDR3: CSARGGPGILSYGNTIYF

J: TRBJ1-1
size: few
D: .
V: TRBV5-4
DNA: TGTGCCAGCAGCTTGGCCGCAGGAGGAGGCACTGAAGCTTTCTTT
CDR3: CASSLAAGGGTEAFF

J: TRBJ2-5
size: .
D: .
V: TRBV24-1
DNA: TGTGCCACCAGTGAGGGGGCATACCAAGAGACCCAGTACTTC
CDR3: CATSEGAYQETQYF

J: TRBJ2-1
size: few
D: .
V: TRBV7-6
DNA: TGTGCCAGCAGCACGCCACAGGTAACGAGCTCCTACAATGAGCAGTTCTTC
CDR3: CASSTPQVTSSYNEQFF

J: TRBJ1-3
size: .
D: .
V: TRBV6-5
DNA: TGTGCCAGCCGAACAGGGTTTGAAGGAAACACCATATATTTT
CDR3: CASRTGFEGNTIYF

J: TRBJ1-1
size: .
D: TRBD1
V: TRBV28
DNA: TGTGCCAGCAGTCAAGGGACAGGCACTTTCTTT
CDR3: CASSQGTGTFF

J: TRBJ2-1
size: .
D: .
V: TRBV6-1
DNA: TGTGCCAGCAGTGATGTCCCGGGCAATGAGCAGTTCTTC
CDR3: CASSDVPGNEQFF

J: TRBJ2-3
size: .
D: TRBD2
V: TRBV11-2
DNA: TGTGCCAGCAGTATAGCGGGGGCCCTGGGTGATACGCAGTATTTT
CDR3: CASSIAGALGDTQYF

J: TRBJ2-5
size: .
D: TRBD2
V: TRBV6-2/TRBV6-3
DNA: TGTGCCAGCAGCCCATGGACTAGCCCGAGTGAGACCCAGTACTTC
CDR3: CASSPWTSPSETQYF

J: TRBJ2-4
size: few
D: .
V: TRBV23-1
DNA: TGCGCCAGCCGCTGGAAGAGGATAGCCAAAAACATTCAGTACTTC
CDR3: CASRWKRIAKNIQYF

J: TRBJ2-3
size: .
D: TRBD1
V: TRBV6-5
DNA: TGTGCCAGCAGTTGGGGAGGGACAGGGGGCCATACGCAGTATTTT
CDR3: CASSWGGTGGHTQYF

J: TRBJ2-1
size: .
D: .
V: TRBV18
DNA: TGTGCCAGCTCACAGGGACCCAATGAGCAGTTCTTC
CDR3: CASSQGPNEQFF

J: TRBJ2-7
size: .
D: .
V: TRBV3-1
DNA: TGTGCCAGCAGCCAACTCGGATCGGGGGAGCAGTACTTC
CDR3: CASSQLGSGEQYF

J: TRBJ2-1
size: few
D: .
V: TRBV5-1
DNA: TGCGCCAGCGGTCTTGCGAGGGTCTACAATGAGCAGTTCTTC
CDR3: CASGLARVYNEQFF

J: TRBJ1-5
size: .
D: .
V: TRBV12-3/TRBV12-4
DNA: TGTGCCAGCAGTTTAGTGAACGAGAATCAGCCCCAGCATTTT
CDR3: CASSLVNENQPQHF

J: TRBJ2-2
size: .
D: .
V: TRBV2
DNA: TGTGCCAGCAGTTCTACAGGGGAGGCGACCGGGGAGCTGTTTTTT
CDR3: CASSSTGEATGELFF

J: TRBJ2-5
size: few
D: .
V: TRBV11-2
DNA: TGTGCCAGCAGCTCGGGGGCTTTGGAGACCCAGTACTTC
CDR3: CASSSGALETQYF

J: TRBJ1-1
size: few
D: TRBD1
V: TRBV7-8
DNA: TGTGCCAGCAGCCCGCTGACAGGGATTGGTGAAGCTTTCTTT
CDR3: CASSPLTGIGEAFF

J: TRBJ2-4
size: few
D: .
V: TRBV5-6
DNA: TGTGCCAGCAGCTCCACACCCAAGGTGTGGGCCAAAAACATTCAGTACTTC
CDR3: CASSSTPKVWAKNIQYF

J: TRBJ1-1
size: .
D: .
V: TRBV15
DNA: TGTGCCACCAGCGAACCGGCGGTGGGCACTGAAGCTTTCTTT
CDR3: CATSEPAVGTEAFF

J: TRBJ2-5
size: few
D: .
V: TRBV5-6
DNA: TGTGCCAGCAGCTTGTGGCTCAGGGGCGGAGAGACCCAGTACTTC
CDR3: CASSLWLRGGETQYF

J: TRBJ1-4
size: few
D: .
V: TRBV4-3
DNA: TGCGCCAGCAGCCAGACCTGGCAGGCAACTAATGAAAAACTGTTTTTT
CDR3: CASSQTWQATNEKLFF

J: TRBJ2-5
size: .
D: .
V: TRBV10-2
DNA: TGCGCCAGCAGGGCTTGGCCGGCCGTACACTTC
CDR3: CASRAWPAVHF

J: TRBJ1-2
size: few
D: .
V: TRBV4-2
DNA: TGTGCCAGCAGCCAAGATAATCGGTCTGGCTACACCTTC
CDR3: CASSQDNRSGYTF

J: TRBJ2-7
size: few
D: TRBD2
V: TRBV7-2
DNA: TGTGCCAGCAGCTTACAAAGCGGGGGGGGCACGAACGAGCAGTACTTC
CDR3: CASSLQSGGGTNEQYF

J: TRBJ1-1
size: few
D: .
V: TRBV20-1
DNA: TGCAGTGCCCCCGCCCCGAACACTGAAGCTTTCTTT
CDR3: CSAPAPNTEAFF